Sequencing of this TCR beta chain was carried out in a study of cytomegalovirus exposure and HLA in healthy donors. As for the study in general: Researchers found that under 90% of almost 400 genotyped donors fell within the Caucasian-associated ancestry cluster.

As for this clone: The antigen is undetermined.

Use of 60 Vbeta and 13 Jbeta primers characterized the PCR. This table comes from immunoSEQ multiplex PCR, and its TCRdb copy is limited to in-frame clones, with some not included. This sample has 150,000 to 200,000 clones; roughly 80% occur once, and the top ten carry approximately 11%. Study observations and caveats: Among TCR sequences, most were rare, though some public TCRs appeared in many donors.

There are 14 residues in the CDR3. Trimming took off 11 bases at V and 3 bases at J, with 18 bases between the two ends. Germline V CDR1 and CDR2: LNHDA, SQIVND (reference sequence). The origin of this receptor is a man aged 18 to 29 in good health and CMV-seropositive. The sample comprised PBMCs. The V and J genes are TRBV19 and TRBJ2-3; TRBD1 might be the D (6 bases). CDR3 residues: CACNRDILTDTQYF. The DNA for the CDR3 is TGTGCCTGCAACCGGGACATATTAACAGATACGCAGTATTTT.